Listed here are 5 T cell receptor beta chains from one sample, sequenced in a study of blood T cell repertoires in COVID-19. Sequencing used immunoSEQ multiplex PCR; TCRdb keeps in-frame clones, though not all of them. The sample has about 180,000 clones, roughly four fifths seen once; the top ten hold 7.6%. Specimen: peripheral blood. Receptors originate from a woman in her 70s with COVID-19, enrolled during active disease.

The chain uses TRBV19 and TRBJ2-2; 8 bases are a match to TRBD1. The germline CDR1 and CDR2 sequences are LNHDA and SQIVND (reference sequence). The CDR3 contains 14 residues. V lost 6 bases, J lost 4 bases, and 4 bases stayed unmatched. CDR3 bases: TGTGCCAGTAGCTACAGGGGGAGCACCGGGGAGCTGTTTTTT. Protein product: CASSYRGSTGELFF.

In DNA, the CDR3 is TGCGCCAGCAGCCAAGATGCGGGGGCCTATGGCTACACCTTC. The encoded protein is CASSQDAGAYGYTF. The genes are TRBV4-1 and TRBJ1-2, with a possible D match to TRBD1 (6 bases). CDR3 length: 14 amino acids. CDR1 MGHRA and CDR2 YSYEKL come from the germline V gene. V was cut by 0 bases and J by 4 bases, with 9 bases left in between.

J is TRBJ2-2 and V is TRBV5-6, with D perhaps matching TRBD2 (6 bases). This CDR3 contains 16 residues. Germline CDR1 SGHDT, CDR2 YYEEEE. Trimming left V 5 bases short and J 2 bases short, with 16 bases between. CDR3 DNA sequence: TGTGCCAGCAGTTTCGGAGGGAGGCTTAACACCGGGGAGCTGTTTTTT. Amino acid sequence: CASSFGGRLNTGELFF.

This chain links TRBV19 with TRBJ2-7; D is possibly TRBD2 (5 bases). This CDR3 has 15 amino acids. The ends were cut back, 4 bases at V and 4 bases at J, with 17 bases in the middle. CDR1 is LNHDA, CDR2 SQIVND, per germline (reference sequence). The chain's CDR3 is CASSTSLEGSYEQYF. The CDR3 DNA sequence: TGTGCCAGTAGTACTTCGCTCGAAGGGAGTTACGAGCAGTACTTC.

This chain links TRBV24-1 with TRBJ2-3; 7 nucleotides align to TRBD2. The CDR3 spans 16 residues. Germline V gives CDR1 KGHDR, CDR2 SFDVKD. The ends lost 7 bases at V and 0 bases at J; junction bases unmatched: 9. CDR3 DNA: TGTGCCACCAGCGCGGGGAGGGCCTCGAGCACAGATACGCAGTATTTT. As protein: CATSAGRASSTDTQYF.